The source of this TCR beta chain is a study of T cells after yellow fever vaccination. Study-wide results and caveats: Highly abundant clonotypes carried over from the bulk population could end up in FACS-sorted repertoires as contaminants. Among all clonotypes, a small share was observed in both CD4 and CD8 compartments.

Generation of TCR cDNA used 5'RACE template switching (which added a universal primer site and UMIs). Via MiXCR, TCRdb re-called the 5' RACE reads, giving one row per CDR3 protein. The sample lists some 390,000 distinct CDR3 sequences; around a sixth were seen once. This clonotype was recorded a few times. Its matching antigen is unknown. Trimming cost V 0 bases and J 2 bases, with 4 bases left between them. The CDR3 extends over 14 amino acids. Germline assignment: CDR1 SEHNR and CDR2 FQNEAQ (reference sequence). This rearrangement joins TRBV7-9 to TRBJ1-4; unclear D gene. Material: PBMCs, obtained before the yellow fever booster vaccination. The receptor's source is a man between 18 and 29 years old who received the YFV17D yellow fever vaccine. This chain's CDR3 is CASSLATTNEKLFF. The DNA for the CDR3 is TGTGCCAGCAGCTTAGCAACGACTAATGAAAAACTGTTTTTT. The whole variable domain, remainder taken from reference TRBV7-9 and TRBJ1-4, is DTGVSQNPRHKITKRGQNVTFRCDPISEHNRLYWYRQTLGQGPEFLTYFQNEAQLEKSRLLSDRFSAERPKGSFSTLEIQRTEQGDSAMYLCASSLATTNEKLFFGSGTQLSVL.